A selection of T cell receptor beta chains follows, all from one sample in a study of cytomegalovirus exposure and HLA in healthy donors. TCRdb's copy holds only in-frame clones and misses some; the assay was immunoSEQ multiplex PCR. The profile shows 100,000 to 150,000 clones, about 83% of them singletons. The source material was PBMCs. These receptor sequences come from a woman in her thirties or forties in good health and CMV-seropositive. The CDR3 runs from the conserved cysteine through the conserved F or W. D genes are given only for firm matches. Size tells how often a clone was seen (once, few, many) or the class of an expanded clone, and some rows leave it out.

D	V	size	J	CDR3	DNA
.	TRBV10-3	.	TRBJ1-2	CAIGTAYGYTF	TGTGCCATCGGGACTGCATATGGCTACACCTTC
.	TRBV5-1	.	TRBJ2-2	CASSLYGQRSTGELFF	TGCGCCAGCAGCTTGTACGGTCAGCGGAGCACCGGGGAGCTGTTTTTT
.	TRBV7-9	.	TRBJ1-3	CSSSLAAVDTIYF	TGTTCCAGCAGCTTAGCGGCGGTGGACACCATATATTTT
TRBD1	TRBV5-6	.	TRBJ1-4	CASSPVARDSSPSGGKLFF	TGTGCCAGCAGCCCCGTCGCCCGGGACAGTTCTCCCAGTGGGGGAAAACTGTTTTTT
.	TRBV19	.	TRBJ2-1	CASSTRYNEQFF	TGTGCCAGTAGTACTAGATACAATGAGCAGTTCTTC
.	TRBV18	.	TRBJ2-3	CASSETIPQYF	TGTGCCAGCTCAGAGACAATCCCGCAGTATTTT
.	TRBV15	.	TRBJ1-1	CATSRDNTRLNTEAFF	TGTGCCACCAGCAGAGATAACACACGCCTGAACACTGAAGCTTTCTTT
.	TRBV4-1	.	TRBJ2-3	CASSPETHGQYF	TGCGCCAGCAGCCCCGAAACCCACGGGCAGTATTTT
.	TRBV15	once	TRBJ2-1	CATSIMLSSSGAYNEQFF	TGTGCCACCAGCATTATGCTTTCGAGTAGCGGCGCTTACAATGAGCAGTTCTTC
.	TRBV20-1	.	TRBJ1-1	CSAKQGAEAFF	TGCAGTGCTAAACAGGGCGCTGAAGCTTTCTTT
.	TRBV2	.	TRBJ2-2	CASTLSNREIGELFF	TGTGCCAGCACCCTTTCCAACAGGGAAATCGGGGAGCTGTTTTTT
.	TRBV4-2	.	TRBJ1-1	CASSQDLESEAFF	TGTGCCAGCAGCCAAGATTTAGAGTCTGAAGCTTTCTTT
TRBD1	TRBV11-2	.	TRBJ1-1	CASSLKGQTRAEAFF	TGTGCCAGCAGCTTAAAGGGACAGACACGGGCTGAAGCTTTCTTT
TRBD1	TRBV6-1	.	TRBJ1-5	CATLDRENQPQHF	TGTGCCACCTTGGACAGGGAAAATCAGCCCCAGCATTTT
.	TRBV21-1	.	TRBJ2-5	CAIKTSGRTETQYF	TGTGCCATCAAGACTAGCGGGAGAACGGAGACCCAGTACTTC
TRBD1	TRBV27	.	TRBJ2-7	CASSARDRGDEQYF	TGTGCCAGCAGTGCCCGGGACAGGGGGGACGAGCAGTACTTC
.	TRBV6-1	few	TRBJ1-2	CASSNSLVYTF	TGTGCCAGCAGTAATTCCCTCGTGTACACCTTC
TRBD2	TRBV30	.	TRBJ2-3	CAWDPGTSGGTSTDTQYF	TGTGCCTGGGACCCCGGGACTAGCGGGGGCACTAGCACAGATACGCAGTATTTT
.	TRBV30	.	TRBJ2-5	CAWSSGLEETQYF	TGTGCCTGGAGTTCAGGGTTAGAAGAGACCCAGTACTTC
TRBD2	TRBV10-1	.	TRBJ2-1	CASSETSGFFYNEQFF	TGCGCCAGCAGTGAGACTAGCGGGTTTTTTTACAATGAGCAGTTCTTC
TRBD1	TRBV29-1	few	TRBJ2-7	CSVGDRGAYEQYF	TGCAGCGTCGGGGACAGGGGAGCCTACGAGCAGTACTTC
.	TRBV5-1	.	TRBJ1-1	CASSLTRDGNTEAFF	TGCGCCAGCAGCTTGACACGTGATGGGAACACTGAAGCTTTCTTT
.	TRBV9	.	TRBJ2-5	CASSAAGLAYETQYF	TGTGCCAGCAGCGCGGCAGGGCTAGCGTACGAGACCCAGTACTTC
.	TRBV18	once	TRBJ2-3	CASSPLPGQDTQYF	TGTGCCAGCTCTCCATTACCGGGACAAGATACGCAGTATTTT
TRBD2	TRBV19	few	TRBJ2-1	CASSRKGTSGRLYNEQFF	TGTGCCAGTAGTAGAAAAGGGACTAGCGGGAGGCTGTACAATGAGCAGTTCTTC
TRBD2	TRBV5-1	.	TRBJ2-1	CASSPRRAGDYNEQFF	TGCGCCAGCAGCCCCAGGCGAGCGGGGGACTACAATGAGCAGTTCTTC
.	TRBV5-1	few	TRBJ2-1	CASSGDTSSYNEQFF	TGCGCCAGCAGCGGGGACACAAGCTCCTACAATGAGCAGTTCTTC
.	TRBV7-2	.	TRBJ2-7	CASSQRQAYEQYF	TGTGCCAGCAGCCAACGACAGGCGTACGAGCAGTACTTC
.	TRBV18	.	TRBJ1-1	CASSPGRTEAFF	TGTGCCAGCTCACCGGGCCGCACTGAAGCTTTCTTT
.	TRBV13	.	TRBJ2-5	CASSSYQETQYF	TGTGCCAGCAGCTCCTACCAAGAGACCCAGTACTTC
.	TRBV10-3	once	TRBJ2-2	CAISLDGSGELFF	TGTGCCATCAGTCTGGACGGGAGCGGGGAGCTGTTTTTT
TRBD1	TRBV5-6	.	TRBJ1-1	CASSLRTGGGNTEAFF	TGTGCCAGCAGCTTAAGGACAGGGGGGGGGAACACTGAAGCTTTCTTT
TRBD1	TRBV19	few	TRBJ2-1	CASSMDRVATNEQFF	TGTGCCAGTAGTATGGACAGGGTTGCTACCAATGAGCAGTTCTTC
TRBD2	TRBV6-1	.	TRBJ2-1	CASSEAGGSYNEQFF	TGTGCCAGCAGTGAAGCGGGAGGGTCCTACAATGAGCAGTTCTTC
TRBD1	TRBV27	.	TRBJ2-1	CASKMDRGNNNEQFF	TGTGCCAGCAAAATGGACAGGGGGAATAACAATGAGCAGTTCTTC
TRBD2	TRBV30	.	TRBJ2-5	CAWSIAGLQETQYF	TGTGCCTGGAGTATAGCGGGCCTACAAGAGACCCAGTACTTC